A single sample is the source of the 30 T cell receptor beta chains below, sequenced in a study of early T cells in non-severe SARS-CoV-2 infection. TCRdb independently ran MiXCR on the 5' RACE reads; one entry per CDR3 protein. Among tens of thousands of distinct CDR3 sequences listed, approximately 12% were seen once. Sample: whole blood, taken at baseline. These receptor sequences come from an adult who was a healthcare worker with PCR-confirmed SARS-CoV-2 infection or an uninfected control (not recorded which).

This clonotype showed up many times. The rearrangement links TRBV7-2 to TRBJ2-4; TRBD1 or TRBD2 may be the D gene (5 bases each). In germline, CDR1 is SGHTA, CDR2 FQGNSA. Trimming took off 7 bases at V and 3 bases at J, with 19 bases between the two ends. The CDR3 totals 16 residues. The CDR3 DNA follows: TGTGCCAGCACCCCGTCTGGGGGTCTAGTCAAAAACATTCAGTACTTC. Residues: CASTPSGGLVKNIQYF.

The chain uses TRBV19 and TRBJ2-1, with D hard to call. The CDR3 is made up of 13 amino acids. Germline values: CDR1 LNHDA, CDR2 SQIVND (reference sequence). Trimming shortened V by 2 bases and J by 5 bases, and 7 bases separated the two germline ends. The CDR3 protein is CASSIFQNNEQFF. The CDR3 region has the DNA TGTGCCAGTAGTATATTCCAAAACAATGAGCAGTTCTTC. The full variable domain, with the rest looked up from reference TRBV19 and TRBJ2-1, is DGGITQSPKYLFRKEGQNVTLSCEQNLNHDAMYWYRQDPGQGLRLIYYSQIVNDFQKGDIAEGYSVSREKKESFPLTVTSAQKNPTAFYLCASSIFQNNEQFFGPGTRLTVL.

This chain uses TRBV12-3 or TRBV12-4 with TRBJ1-1; D uncertain. The CDR3 length is 14 residues. V was clipped by 4 bases and J by 1 base, with 10 bases between them. This CDR3 reads CASSSFLGNTEAFF. The CDR3 region has the DNA TGTGCCAGCAGTTCCTTTCTGGGGAACACTGAAGCTTTCTTT.

This clonotype has only a few counts. V and J are TRBV7-2 and TRBJ2-7; 7 bases agree with TRBD2. The CDR3 extends over 15 amino acids. Germline CDR1 reads SGHTA; CDR2 reads FQGNSA. V lost 7 bases and J lost 2; bases outside the gene matches: 11. Here the CDR3 reads CASTQSSGNTYEQYF. The CDR3 DNA sequence: TGTGCCAGCACCCAATCTAGCGGCAACACCTACGAGCAGTACTTC.

There are a few counts of this clonotype. The chain combines TRBV5-1 with TRBJ1-1, with TRBD1 matching over 8 bases. Germline CDR1 and CDR2: SGHRS and YFSETQ. Losses at the gene ends were 6 bases for V and 0 bases for J; bases not matched to a gene: 16. This CDR3 comprises 18 residues. The CDR3 DNA reads TGCGCCAGCACCTACGCCTCAGGGGGCAGGATTATGAACACTGAAGCTTTCTTT. Translating it yields CASTYASGGRIMNTEAFF. Full variable domain (rest looked up from reference TRBV5-1 and TRBJ1-1): KAGVTQTPRYLIKTRGQQVTLSCSPISGHRSVSWYQQTPGQGLQFLFEYFSETQRNKGNFPGRFSGRQFSNSRSEMNVSTLELGDSALYLCASTYASGGRIMNTEAFFGQGTRLTVV.

A few counts support this clonotype. The chain is built from TRBV4-3 and TRBJ2-1, with D possibly TRBD2 on 5 matching bases. This CDR3 contains 15 residues. Germline V gene sequence: CDR1 LGHNA, CDR2 YSLEER. V lost 4 bases to trimming and J lost 4 bases, with 14 bases between them. The CDR3 loop reads CASSPQGGFYNEQFF. The CDR3 DNA reads TGCGCCAGCAGCCCCCAAGGCGGGTTTTACAATGAGCAGTTCTTC.

CDR3 in DNA: TGTGCCAGCAGTTACTCGGGCAGATATAATTCACCCCTCCACTTT. Residues: CASSYSGRYNSPLHF. The chain combines TRBV6-5 with TRBJ1-6; D gene ambiguous. Germline CDR1 MNHEY, CDR2 SVGAGI. The CDR3 length is 15 residues. V dropped 0 bases and J dropped 4 bases, with 7 bases sitting between them.

This clonotype has more than one count but fewer than ten. The chain couples TRBV28 to TRBJ2-1, with 9 positions matching TRBD2. Germline trimming cut 7 bases from V and 4 bases from J; bases unmatched to any gene: 11. The germline CDR1 and CDR2 sequences are MDHEN and SYDVKM. The CDR3 runs to 16 residues. The CDR3 coding sequence is TGTGCCAGCACCCAAATTTCCCTAGCGGGGTACAATGAGCAGTTCTTC. This gives the protein CASTQISLAGYNEQFF. The full variable domain, with the rest looked up from reference TRBV28 and TRBJ2-1, is DVKVTQSSRYLVKRTGEKVFLECVQDMDHENMFWYRQDPGLGLRLIYFSYDVKMKEKGDIPEGYSVSREKKERFSLILESASTNQTSMYLCASTQISLAGYNEQFFGPGTRLTVL.

The rearrangement links TRBV28 to TRBJ2-4; D unresolved. The V end lost 5 bases, the J end lost 0 bases, and 14 bases lay between the germline ends. CDR1 MDHEN and CDR2 SYDVKM come from the germline V gene. The CDR3 spans 16 residues. The DNA of the CDR3 is TGTGCCAGCAGTCTTTCCCTCCGACTAGCCAAAAACATTCAGTACTTC. It encodes CASSLSLRLAKNIQYF.

This clonotype was detected a few times. The chain recombines TRBV2 with TRBJ1-2; 10 positions agree with TRBD1. The CDR3 length is 15 residues. V dropped 6 bases and J dropped 8; count of bases not matched to a gene: 12. Germline-derived CDR1 and CDR2 are SNHLY and FYNNEI. CDR3 protein: CASRDMGQGLGGYTF. CDR3 bases: TGTGCCAGCAGGGATATGGGACAGGGGTTAGGAGGCTACACCTTC.

This clonotype was counted at least ten times. The chain recombines TRBV2 with TRBJ1-5, with D unresolved. Germline CDR1 is SNHLY and CDR2 is FYNNEI. The ends were cut back, 7 bases at V and 0 bases at J, with 7 bases in the middle. The CDR3 runs 13 residues. This chain's CDR3 is CASKDDSNQPQHF. CDR3 sequence (DNA): TGTGCCAGCAAGGACGATAGCAATCAGCCCCAGCATTTT.

This clonotype was seen repeatedly, ten times or more. The CDR3 sequence is CASGLGGYNEQFF. The CDR3 coding sequence is TGTGCTAGTGGCCTTGGAGGATACAATGAGCAGTTCTTC. The V gene is TRBV12-5, the J gene TRBJ2-1; tentatively, D is TRBD2 (5 bases). Trimming took off 6 bases at V and 4 bases at J, with 10 bases between the two ends. Germline V CDR1 and CDR2: LGHNT, FRNRAP. The CDR3 has 13 amino acids.

V usage is TRBV20-1 and J usage is TRBJ2-5; D uncertain. The CDR3 extends over 12 amino acids. In germline, CDR1 is DFQATT, CDR2 SNEGSKA (reference sequence). V dropped 4 bases and J dropped 7 bases, with 13 bases sitting between them. CDR3 loop: CSAIVGFGTQYF. In nucleotides, the CDR3 is TGCAGTGCTATTGTCGGGTTCGGGACCCAGTACTTC.

This clonotype was detected only a few times. This rearrangement joins TRBV14 to TRBJ2-5; 7 bases are shared with TRBD1. The CDR3 is made up of 13 amino acids. After removal of 3 bases from V and 6 bases from J, the junction contained 4 bases not matched to a gene. Per the germline V gene, CDR1 is SGHDN and CDR2 is FVKESK. The CDR3 region is CASSQNRGKTQYF. CDR3 DNA: TGTGCCAGCAGCCAGAACAGGGGAAAGACCCAGTACTTC.

This clonotype was recorded many times. The genes are TRBV10-3 and TRBJ1-1, with D perhaps matching TRBD1 (6 bases). Germline V CDR1 and CDR2: ENHRY, SYGVKD. V was shortened by 4 bases and J by 0 bases, with 12 bases between the two germline ends. CDR3 size: 15 residues. The CDR3 spells CAISAGGRVNTEAFF. The CDR3 DNA is TGTGCCATCAGTGCCGGGGGGCGGGTGAACACTGAAGCTTTCTTT.

This clonotype showed up many times. The CDR3 DNA sequence: TGTGCCAGCAGTTTTTTCGGAGGGGACACTGAAGCTTTCTTT. Amino acids: CASSFFGGDTEAFF. The chain carries TRBV28 and TRBJ1-1; D possibly corresponds to TRBD1 (5 bases). The CDR3 length is 14 residues. V gave up 3 bases and J gave up 3 bases, with 11 bases separating them. CDR1 MDHEN and CDR2 SYDVKM come from the germline V gene.

V and J are TRBV20-1 and TRBJ2-2; 9 bases line up with TRBD2. Trimming at V came to 2 bases and at J to 5 bases, leaving 9 bases not matched to a gene. The CDR3 runs to 16 residues. Germline-derived CDR1 and CDR2 are DFQATT and SNEGSKA (reference sequence). This CDR3 reads CSARRRLAGVTGELFF. In nucleotides, the CDR3 is TGCAGTGCTAGAAGGAGGTTAGCGGGAGTTACCGGGGAGCTGTTTTTT.

The chain links TRBV7-6 to TRBJ1-2; D gene uncertain. V was shortened by 2 bases and J by 6 bases, with 10 bases between the two germline ends. The CDR3 covers 13 residues. The germline gives CDR1 SGHVS, CDR2 FNYEAQ. CDR3 nucleotide sequence: TGTGCCAGCAGCTTAACCAGAAACAATGGCTACACCTTC. It specifies CASSLTRNNGYTF.

This clonotype has at least ten counts. The rearrangement joins TRBV7-6 to TRBJ2-1; 8 bases line up with TRBD2. This CDR3 has 18 residues. Per the germline V gene, CDR1 is SGHVS and CDR2 is FNYEAQ. The junction had 18 bases not matched to a gene; V was cut back by 5 bases and J by 6 bases. The CDR3, as DNA: TGTGCCAGCAGCCGACGTAATCCCAGCGGGAGTCGTGGCAATGAGCAGTTCTTC. Translated, it gives CASSRRNPSGSRGNEQFF. Full variable domain (rest looked up from reference TRBV7-6 and TRBJ2-1): GAGVSQSPRYKVTKRGQDVALRCDPISGHVSLYWYRQALGQGPEFLTYFNYEAQQDKSGLPNDRFSAERPEGSISTLTIQRTEQRDSAMYRCASSRRNPSGSRGNEQFFGPGTRLTVL.

This clonotype has only a few counts. The J gene is TRBJ2-5, the V gene TRBV4-3, with D perhaps matching TRBD1 or TRBD2 (5 bases each). Germline V gene lookup returns CDR1 LGHNA and CDR2 YSLEER. Trimming cost V 4 bases and J 0 bases, with 15 bases left between them. This CDR3 is built from 16 residues. The CDR3 sequence: CASSRVTAEYQETQYF. CDR3 bases: TGCGCCAGCAGCCGTGTGACAGCGGAGTACCAAGAGACCCAGTACTTC.

This clonotype came up a few times. The chain couples TRBV11-2 to TRBJ2-1, with D unclear. CDR3 length: 16 residues. V dropped 5 bases and J dropped 0 bases, with 14 bases sitting between them. Germline V gene sequence: CDR1 SGHAT, CDR2 FQNNGV. The CDR3 bases are TGTGCCAGCAGCAGAAGGGCGAGTGGCTCCTACAATGAGCAGTTCTTC. As protein: CASSRRASGSYNEQFF.

The chain is built from TRBV12-3 or TRBV12-4 and TRBJ2-5; possible D gene TRBD1, 5 bases. Trimming left V 2 bases short and J 3 bases short, with 10 bases between. The CDR3 totals 14 residues. The CDR3 spells CASSLMLGEETQYF. CDR3 in DNA: TGTGCCAGCAGTTTAATGTTAGGGGAAGAGACCCAGTACTTC.

This clonotype was recorded at least ten times. The chain couples TRBV7-9 to TRBJ2-3; D call uncertain. The CDR3 consists of 14 residues. V gave up 0 bases and J gave up 1 base, with 5 bases separating them. Germline values: CDR1 SEHNR, CDR2 FQNEAQ (reference sequence). The CDR3 reads CASSLAQGTDTQYF. The CDR3 nucleotides read TGTGCCAGCAGCTTAGCGCAAGGCACAGATACGCAGTATTTT.

This clonotype has at least ten counts. The CDR3 DNA reads TGCAGTGCCGACCCACTTTGGGGACAGGGGATCTGGGGCTACACCTTC. Translation: CSADPLWGQGIWGYTF. The genes are TRBV20-1 and TRBJ1-2; TRBD1 matches at 10 bases. The CDR3 loop spans 16 amino acids. The germline CDR1 and CDR2 sequences are DFQATT and SNEGSKA (reference sequence). J lost 8 bases, V lost 6 bases, and 18 bases had no gene match.

This clonotype was detected only a few times. The rearrangement uses TRBV27 and TRBJ1-5; D is uncertain. From germline, CDR1 is MNHEY and CDR2 SMNVEV (reference sequence). The CDR3 extends over 15 amino acids. The V and J ends lost 6 bases and 4 bases respectively, with 16 bases between them. CDR3 nucleotides: TGTGCCAGCAGACTTAACAGAAGCCCGAATCAGCCCCAGCATTTT. Its protein is CASRLNRSPNQPQHF.

The rearrangement joins TRBV19 to TRBJ2-3; no clear D. V lost 3 bases to trimming and J lost 2 bases, with 6 bases between them. CDR3 size: 13 residues. Germline lookup yields CDR1 LNHDA and CDR2 SQIVND (reference sequence). The CDR3 DNA sequence: TGTGCCAGTAGTATCGCACTCACAGATACGCAGTATTTT. Amino acid sequence: CASSIALTDTQYF.

This clonotype was seen only a few times. The V gene is TRBV11-2, the J gene TRBJ2-5; 10 bases align to TRBD2. This CDR3 spans 14 amino acids. V lost 5 bases, J lost 5 bases, and 5 bases stayed unmatched. From germline, CDR1 is SGHAT and CDR2 FQNNGV. The CDR3 coding sequence is TGTGCCAGCAGCCGCCCACTAGCGGGGGAGACCCAGTACTTC. Its translation: CASSRPLAGETQYF. The variable domain in full, completed from reference TRBV11-2 and TRBJ2-5, reads EAGVAQSPRYKIIEKRQSVAFWCNPISGHATLYWYQQILGQGPKLLIQFQNNGVVDDSQLPKDRFSAERLKGVDSTLKIQPAKLEDSAVYLCASSRPLAGETQYFGPGTRLLVL.

This clonotype appeared many times. The chain links TRBV12-3 or TRBV12-4 to TRBJ2-3, with 7 bases lining up with TRBD2. The J segment lost 0 bases and the V segment lost 6 bases, leaving 6 bases of the junction unmatched. The CDR3 consists of 15 residues. This CDR3 reads CASSQLAASTDTQYF. In DNA form, the CDR3 reads TGTGCCAGCAGCCAGCTAGCGGCTAGCACAGATACGCAGTATTTT.

This clonotype has more than one count but fewer than ten. J is TRBJ2-2 and V is TRBV12-5, with TRBD1 matching 10 bases. V shed 6 bases and J 5 bases; nucleotides not matched to a gene: 3. The CDR3 has 14 residues. From germline, CDR1 is LGHNT and CDR2 FRNRAP. CDR3 region: CASGEDRGTGELFF. Written as DNA, the CDR3 is TGTGCTAGTGGCGAGGACAGGGGGACCGGGGAGCTGTTTTTT.

The chain is built from TRBV9 and TRBJ2-1, with D perhaps matching TRBD2 (5 bases). The CDR3 sequence is 15 residues long. V was clipped by 2 bases and J by 2 bases, with 11 bases between them. CDR1 and CDR2 (germline): SGDLS, YYNGEE. The CDR3 region has the DNA TGTGCCAGCAGCGTGATTCCAGCGGCCTACAATGAGCAGTTCTTC. It translates to CASSVIPAAYNEQFF.